Shown below are 15 T cell receptor beta chains from a single sample sequenced in a study of OX40 agonist ivuxolimab in advanced cancers. Libraries were prepared by immunoSEQ multiplex PCR; TCRdb keeps only in-frame clonotypes and omits some of them. The sample lists tens of thousands of clones; about 88% were seen once. The sequences come from CD4+ or CD8+ T cells sorted from blood, collected in a trial of the OX40 agonist ivuxolimab. The source of these receptors is an adult with an advanced solid tumor such as melanoma, head and neck, liver or kidney cancer.

The chain recombines TRBV28 with TRBJ2-5; 9 bases line up with TRBD2. Germline V lookup: CDR1 MDHEN, CDR2 SYDVKM. The CDR3 length is 12 residues. The V and J ends lost 5 bases and 5 bases, in that order; junction bases with no gene match: 0. The CDR3 region has the DNA TGTGCCAGCAGTAGCGGGGGGGAGACCCAGTACTTC. Encoded protein: CASSSGGETQYF.

The chain joins TRBV10-3 to TRBJ2-5; D remains unclear. The CDR3 is 13 amino acids. Germline-derived CDR1 and CDR2 are ENHRY and SYGVKD. The V gene lost 11 bases and the J gene lost 3 bases, with 16 bases spanning the gap. In nucleotides, the CDR3 is TGTGCCGCGGCGCGGAGCGAGAAAGAGACCCAGTACTTC. Residues: CAAARSEKETQYF.

V is TRBV6-1 and J is TRBJ2-7; D is ambiguous. The CDR3 spans 11 residues. V was shortened by 4 bases and J by 7 bases, with 8 bases between the two germline ends. The V gene's germline CDR1 is MNHNS and CDR2 SASEGT. CDR3 DNA: TGTGCCAGCAGTGTTTTACCGGAGCAGTACTTC. It translates to CASSVLPEQYF.

The chain carries TRBV19 and TRBJ1-2; 7 nucleotides match TRBD1. CDR3 size: 16 residues. Germline CDR1 is LNHDA and CDR2 is SQIVND (reference sequence). The J segment lost 8 bases and the V segment lost 5 bases, leaving 17 bases of the junction unmatched. The DNA for the CDR3 is TGTGCCAGTAGTCTGGGCGGGACAGTCACCTTGAGCGGCTACACCTTC. Its protein product is CASSLGGTVTLSGYTF. The full variable domain, with the rest looked up from reference TRBV19 and TRBJ1-2, is DGGITQSPKYLFRKEGQNVTLSCEQNLNHDAMYWYRQDPGQGLRLIYYSQIVNDFQKGDIAEGYSVSREKKESFPLTVTSAQKNPTAFYLCASSLGGTVTLSGYTFGSGTRLTVV.

The V call is TRBV19, the J call TRBJ2-3, with 8 bases aligning to TRBD1. CDR1 is LNHDA, CDR2 SQIVND, per germline (reference sequence). The CDR3 runs 14 residues. The V and J ends lost 5 bases and 2 bases, in that order; junction bases with no gene match: 3. The DNA of the CDR3 is TGTGCCAGTAGTGTGACAGGGGACACAGATACGCAGTATTTT. Translated: CASSVTGDTDTQYF.

The chain recombines TRBV5-6 with TRBJ1-1; no reliable D call. CDR3 length: 14 amino acids. Per germline, CDR1 SGHDT and CDR2 YYEEEE. V was trimmed by 2 bases and J by 4 bases, leaving 12 bases between them. The CDR3 nucleotides read TGTGCCAGCAGCTTTAGAAGGTCGGGCACTGAAGCTTTCTTT. Its protein product is CASSFRRSGTEAFF.

This clone has only one observation. The chain links TRBV27 to TRBJ1-4; 7 bases line up with TRBD1. Trimming removed 6 bases from V and 2 bases from J; junction bases left unmatched: 6. Germline values: CDR1 MNHEY, CDR2 SMNVEV (reference sequence). This CDR3 spans 15 amino acids. The CDR3 bases are TGTGCCAGCAGGACAGGGAAGGCGACTAATGAAAAACTGTTTTTT. Its translation: CASRTGKATNEKLFF.

The chain recombines TRBV4-2 with TRBJ2-7; no clear D. The CDR3 loop spans 13 amino acids. CDR1 and CDR2 from the germline V gene are LGHNA and YNFKEQ. Trimming took 0 bases from V and 4 from J, leaving 7 bases between them. In DNA form, the CDR3 reads TGTGCCAGCAGCCAAGATCCCCGTTACGAGCAGTACTTC. This gives the protein CASSQDPRYEQYF.

The chain has TRBV4-1 and TRBJ2-7; 9 bases match TRBD1. Trimming at V came to 3 bases and at J to 4 bases, leaving 7 bases not matched to a gene. The germline V gene has CDR1 MGHRA and CDR2 YSYEKL. The CDR3 totals 15 residues. Here the CDR3 reads CASSQFGTGLYEQYF. CDR3 DNA: TGCGCCAGCAGCCAGTTCGGGACAGGGTTGTACGAGCAGTACTTC.

This clone was observed a handful of times. The chain has TRBV19 and TRBJ2-7; TRBD2 might be the D (5 bases). This CDR3 spans 13 amino acids. V was cut by 5 bases and J by 3 bases, with 11 bases left in between. The germline CDR1 and CDR2 sequences are LNHDA and SQIVND (reference sequence). The CDR3 coding sequence is TGTGCCAGTAGTCTCACACGGGGCTACGAGCAGTACTTC. This sequence encodes CASSLTRGYEQYF.

The chain joins TRBV28 to TRBJ2-5, with D possibly called TRBD1 or TRBD2 (5 bases each). The CDR3 runs to 16 residues. CDR1 and CDR2 from the germline V gene are MDHEN and SYDVKM. The ends were cut back, 3 bases at V and 4 bases at J, with 18 bases in the middle. CDR3 in DNA: TGTGCCAGCAGTTTTTCATGGGACCTCCCAAGAGAGACCCAGTACTTC. This translates into CASSFSWDLPRETQYF.

The rearrangement uses TRBV10-3 and TRBJ2-7; tentatively, D is TRBD1 (5 bases). Looked up from germline, CDR1 is ENHRY and CDR2 is SYGVKD. Deletions cut 10 bases from V and 3 bases from J, with 10 bases between. This CDR3 is 11 amino acids long. The CDR3 loop is CATGHGYEQYF. Written as DNA, the CDR3 is TGTGCCACCGGACATGGCTACGAGCAGTACTTC.

The chain joins TRBV7-9 to TRBJ1-2; weak D call: TRBD1 (6 bases). V dropped 1 base and J dropped 2 bases, with 17 bases sitting between them. Per the germline V gene, CDR1 is SEHNR and CDR2 is FQNEAQ (reference sequence). The CDR3 is 17 residues long. The CDR3 coding sequence is TGTGCCAGCAGCTTAGGGGGACCTCTTACAGGGAACTATGGCTACACCTTC. This codes for CASSLGGPLTGNYGYTF.

CDR3 coding DNA: TGCGCCAGAGAGACTAGTACAACCTACGAGCAGTACTTC. Protein: CARETSTTYEQYF. The rearrangement uses TRBV10-1 and TRBJ2-7, with D maybe TRBD2 (6 bases). Deletions cut 9 bases from V and 2 bases from J, with 14 bases between. Germline CDR1 WNHNN, CDR2 SYGVQD (reference sequence). This CDR3 is 13 amino acids long.

The gene calls are TRBV27 and TRBJ2-7; 9 positions agree with TRBD2. Germline loops: CDR1 MNHEY, CDR2 SMNVEV (reference sequence). The CDR3 has 13 residues. V lost 5 bases to trimming and J lost 12 bases; unmatched junction nucleotides: 11. In DNA, the CDR3 is TGTGCCAGCAGTCTGCGGCGGGAGGGCCAGATGTACTTC. Amino acids: CASSLRREGQMYF.